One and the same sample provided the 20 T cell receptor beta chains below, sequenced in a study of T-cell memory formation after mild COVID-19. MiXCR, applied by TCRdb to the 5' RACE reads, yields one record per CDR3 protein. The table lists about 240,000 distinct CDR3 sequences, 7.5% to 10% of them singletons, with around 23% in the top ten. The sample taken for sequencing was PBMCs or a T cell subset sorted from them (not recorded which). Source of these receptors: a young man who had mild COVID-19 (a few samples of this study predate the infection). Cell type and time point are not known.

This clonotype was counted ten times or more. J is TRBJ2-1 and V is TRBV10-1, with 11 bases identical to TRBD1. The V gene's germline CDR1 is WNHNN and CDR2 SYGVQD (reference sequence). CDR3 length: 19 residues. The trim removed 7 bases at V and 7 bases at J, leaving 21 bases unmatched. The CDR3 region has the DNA TGCGCCAGCATTAGCGGACAGGGGGCGGCGTACCCCCAGTCGAATGAGCAGTTCTTC. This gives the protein CASISGQGAAYPQSNEQFF.

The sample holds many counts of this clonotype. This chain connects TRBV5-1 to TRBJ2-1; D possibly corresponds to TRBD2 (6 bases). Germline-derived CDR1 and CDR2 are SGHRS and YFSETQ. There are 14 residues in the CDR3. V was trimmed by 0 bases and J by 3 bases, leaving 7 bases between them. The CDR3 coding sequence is TGCGCCAGCAGCTTGGGGGGACTCTACAATGAGCAGTTCTTC. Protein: CASSLGGLYNEQFF.

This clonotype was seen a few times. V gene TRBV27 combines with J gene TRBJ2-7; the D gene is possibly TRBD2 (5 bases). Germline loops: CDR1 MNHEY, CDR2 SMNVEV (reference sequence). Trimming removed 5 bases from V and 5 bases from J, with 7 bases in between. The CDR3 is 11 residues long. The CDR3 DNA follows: TGTGCCAGCAGTACCGGGAACGAGCAGTACTTC. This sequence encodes CASSTGNEQYF.

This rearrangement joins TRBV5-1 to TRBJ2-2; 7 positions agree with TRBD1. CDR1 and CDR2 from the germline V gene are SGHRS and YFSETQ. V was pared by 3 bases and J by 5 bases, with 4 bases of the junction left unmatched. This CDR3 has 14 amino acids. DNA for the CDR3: TGCGCCAGCAGCTATACAGGGGCTACCGGGGAGCTGTTTTTT. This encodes CASSYTGATGELFF.

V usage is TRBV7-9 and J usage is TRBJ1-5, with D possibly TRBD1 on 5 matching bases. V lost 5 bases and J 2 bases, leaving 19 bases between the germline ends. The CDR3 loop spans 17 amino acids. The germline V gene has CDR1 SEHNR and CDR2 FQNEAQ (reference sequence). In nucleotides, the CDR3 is TGTGCCAGCAGCCTCGAGGGGTCCTTCGGTGGCAATCAGCCCCAGCATTTT. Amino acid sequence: CASSLEGSFGGNQPQHF.

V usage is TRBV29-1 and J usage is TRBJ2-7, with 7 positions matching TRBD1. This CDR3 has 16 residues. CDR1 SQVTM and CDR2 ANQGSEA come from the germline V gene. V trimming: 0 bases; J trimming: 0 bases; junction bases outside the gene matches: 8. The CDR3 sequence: CSVEDRVTGSSYEQYF. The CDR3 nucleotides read TGCAGCGTTGAAGATCGGGTGACAGGGAGCTCCTACGAGCAGTACTTC.

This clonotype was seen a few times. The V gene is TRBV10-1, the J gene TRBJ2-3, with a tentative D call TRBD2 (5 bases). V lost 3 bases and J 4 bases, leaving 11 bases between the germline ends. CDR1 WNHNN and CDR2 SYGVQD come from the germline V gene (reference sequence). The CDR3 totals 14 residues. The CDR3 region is CASSDRRHPDTQYF. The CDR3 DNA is TGCGCCAGCAGTGATCGGAGGCACCCAGATACGCAGTATTTT.

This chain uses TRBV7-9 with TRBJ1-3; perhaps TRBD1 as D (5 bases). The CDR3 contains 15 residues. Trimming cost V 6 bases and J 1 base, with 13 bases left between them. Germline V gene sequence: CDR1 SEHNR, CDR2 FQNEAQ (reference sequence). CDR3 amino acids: CASSPRGVSGNTIYF. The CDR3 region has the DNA TGTGCCAGCAGTCCTCGAGGGGTTTCTGGAAACACCATATATTTT. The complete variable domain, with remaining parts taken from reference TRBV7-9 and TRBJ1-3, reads DTGVSQNPRHKITKRGQNVTFRCDPISEHNRLYWYRQTLGQGPEFLTYFQNEAQLEKSRLLSDRFSAERPKGSFSTLEIQRTEQGDSAMYLCASSPRGVSGNTIYFGEGSWLTVV.

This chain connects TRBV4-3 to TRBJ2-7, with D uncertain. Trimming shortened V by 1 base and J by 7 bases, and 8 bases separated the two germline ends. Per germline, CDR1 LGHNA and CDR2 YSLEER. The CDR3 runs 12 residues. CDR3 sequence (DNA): TGCGCCAGCAGCCAAGTACCTCAAGAGCAGTACTTC. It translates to CASSQVPQEQYF.

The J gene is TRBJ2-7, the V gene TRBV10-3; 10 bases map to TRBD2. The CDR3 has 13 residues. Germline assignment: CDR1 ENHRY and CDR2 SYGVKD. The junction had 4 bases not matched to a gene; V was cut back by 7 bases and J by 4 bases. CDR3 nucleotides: TGTGCCATCAACCCGACTAGCGGGTACGAGCAGTACTTC. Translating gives CAINPTSGYEQYF.

The CDR3 nucleotides read TGTGCCAGCAGATCCGGGACTAGTATTTTTGATACGCAGTATTTT. Residues: CASRSGTSIFDTQYF. This rearrangement joins TRBV12-3 or TRBV12-4 to TRBJ2-3, with 8 bases aligning to TRBD2. This CDR3 is built from 15 residues. Trimming took 6 bases from V and 6 from J; bases not matched to a gene: 11.

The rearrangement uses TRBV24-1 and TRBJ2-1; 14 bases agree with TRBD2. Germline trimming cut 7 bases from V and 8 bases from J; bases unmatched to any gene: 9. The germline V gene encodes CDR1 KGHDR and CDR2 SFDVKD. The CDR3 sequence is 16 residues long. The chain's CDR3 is CATSRAETSGRDEQFF. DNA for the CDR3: TGTGCCACCAGCCGAGCTGAGACTAGCGGGAGGGATGAGCAGTTCTTC.

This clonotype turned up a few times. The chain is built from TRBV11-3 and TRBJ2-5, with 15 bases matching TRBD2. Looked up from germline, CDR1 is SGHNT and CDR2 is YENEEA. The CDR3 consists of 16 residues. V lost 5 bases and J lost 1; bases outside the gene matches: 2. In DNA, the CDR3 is TGTGCCAGCAGCCCGGGACTAGCGGGGGGCCAAGAGACCCAGTACTTC. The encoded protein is CASSPGLAGGQETQYF. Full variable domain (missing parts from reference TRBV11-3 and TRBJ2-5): EAGVVQSPRYKIIEKKQPVAFWCNPISGHNTLYWYLQNLGQGPELLIRYENEEAVDDSQLPKDRFSAERLKGVDSTLKIQPAELGDSAVYLCASSPGLAGGQETQYFGPGTRLLVL.

The CDR3, as DNA: TGCGCCAGCAGCTTGACGGCGGGGGGGATCTCAGATACGCAGTATTTT. This codes for CASSLTAGGISDTQYF. The chain employs TRBV5-1 and TRBJ2-3; 9 bases map to TRBD2. With 1 base clipped from V and 4 bases from J, the junction kept 7 bases outside the gene matches. The germline V gene encodes CDR1 SGHRS and CDR2 YFSETQ. This CDR3 has 16 amino acids.

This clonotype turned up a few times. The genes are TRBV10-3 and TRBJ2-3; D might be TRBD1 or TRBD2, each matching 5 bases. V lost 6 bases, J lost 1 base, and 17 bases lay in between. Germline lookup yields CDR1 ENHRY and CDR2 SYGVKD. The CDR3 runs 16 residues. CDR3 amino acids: CAISEGQGPGTDTQYF. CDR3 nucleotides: TGTGCCATCAGCGAGGGGCAAGGTCCTGGCACAGATACGCAGTATTTT.

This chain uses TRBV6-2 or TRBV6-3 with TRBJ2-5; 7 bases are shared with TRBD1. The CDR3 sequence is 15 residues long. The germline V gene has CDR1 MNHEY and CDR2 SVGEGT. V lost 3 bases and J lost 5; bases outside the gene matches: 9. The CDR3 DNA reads TGTGCCAGCAGTTATGGACAGGACGATCTCGAGACCCAGTACTTC. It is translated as CASSYGQDDLETQYF.

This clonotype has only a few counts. The CDR3 sequence: CASSRSGQARFGYTF. The CDR3 nucleotides read TGTGCCAGCAGTAGATCCGGACAGGCCCGCTTTGGCTACACCTTC. The J gene is TRBJ1-2, the V gene TRBV6-2 or TRBV6-3; 7 bases match TRBD1. V shed 5 bases and J 7 bases; nucleotides not matched to a gene: 13. CDR1 and CDR2 (germline): MNHEY, SVGEGT. This CDR3 is built from 15 residues.

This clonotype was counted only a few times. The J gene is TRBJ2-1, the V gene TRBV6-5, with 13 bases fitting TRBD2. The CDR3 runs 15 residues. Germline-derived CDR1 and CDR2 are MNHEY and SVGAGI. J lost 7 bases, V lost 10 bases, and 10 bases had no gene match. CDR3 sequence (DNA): TGTGCCACTAAAACTAGCGGGGGGGCAGGGAATGAGCAGTTCTTC. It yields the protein CATKTSGGAGNEQFF.

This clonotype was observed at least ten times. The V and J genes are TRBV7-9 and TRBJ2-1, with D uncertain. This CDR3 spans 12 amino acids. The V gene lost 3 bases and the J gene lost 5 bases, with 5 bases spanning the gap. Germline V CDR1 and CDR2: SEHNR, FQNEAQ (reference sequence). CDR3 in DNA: TGTGCCAGCAGCTTCGCCAACAATGAGCAGTTCTTC. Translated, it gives CASSFANNEQFF.

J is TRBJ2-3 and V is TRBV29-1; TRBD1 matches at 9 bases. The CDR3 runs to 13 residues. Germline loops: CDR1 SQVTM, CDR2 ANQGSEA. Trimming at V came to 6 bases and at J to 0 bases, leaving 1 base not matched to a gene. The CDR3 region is CSVQGASTDTQYF. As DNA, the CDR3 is TGCAGCGTACAGGGGGCGAGCACAGATACGCAGTATTTT.